The rows below give T cell receptor beta chains drawn from one sample of a study of shared clonotypes between healthy human individuals. Some clones are missing from TCRdb's copy, which holds only in-frame ones; the method was immunoSEQ multiplex PCR. The sample holds about 1.5 million clones, roughly 96% seen once. Sequenced input: naive CD4+ T cells sorted from blood. The receptor set was obtained from a man aged 25 to 45 in good health. The CDR3 runs from the conserved cysteine through the conserved F or W. Each record gives: J gene, D gene, clone size, V gene, CDR3 DNA, CDR3 protein. The D gene is left open where the match is weak. For some rows the clone size is stated as once, few or many, or as a class when expanded; others skip it.

>TRBJ2-2|TRBD1|NA|TRBV15
TGTGCCACCAGCCCGGACAGGCCGAACACCGGGGAGCTGTTTTTT
CATSPDRPNTGELFF
>TRBJ2-1|TRBD1|NA|TRBV2
TGTGCCACCCTCGGGGACAGGGACTACAATGAGCAGTTCTTC
CATLGDRDYNEQFF
>TRBJ2-5|TRBD1|NA|TRBV10-1
TGCGCCAGCAGCGCCGGGACAGGGAAAGGGGCCCAGTACTTC
CASSAGTGKGAQYF
>TRBJ2-1|TRBD1|NA|TRBV5-1
TGCGCCAGCAGCTTGGACGGCTACGGGACAGGTCTCGACAATGAGCAGTTCTTC
CASSLDGYGTGLDNEQFF
>TRBJ2-5|NA|NA|TRBV5-4
TGTGCCAGCAGCTTGGTCCCCTCTTCAGGAGAGACCCAGTACTTC
CASSLVPSSGETQYF
>TRBJ1-5|NA|few|TRBV5-5
TGTGCCAGCAGCTTGGGAGTGTATTACGGCAATCAGCCCCAGCATTTT
CASSLGVYYGNQPQHF
>TRBJ2-2|TRBD2|NA|TRBV10-1
TGCGCCAGCGGACTAGCTGGCACCGGGGAGCTGTTTTTT
CASGLAGTGELFF
>TRBJ2-5|NA|NA|TRBV28
TGTGCCAGCAGTCGGCTGGGAGGGGGCGAAGAGACCCAGTACTTC
CASSRLGGGEETQYF
>TRBJ2-1|NA|NA|TRBV2
TGTGCCAGCAGTGGAGCTAGCTCCTATGAGCAGTTCTTC
CASSGASSYEQFF
>TRBJ2-7|NA|NA|TRBV19
TGTGCCAGTAGTCGCCAGTCTACCTCCTACGAGCAGTACTTC
CASSRQSTSYEQYF
>TRBJ1-2|TRBD1|NA|TRBV6-6
TGTGCCAGCAGTTACGGACAGGAACAACACTATGGCTACACCTTC
CASSYGQEQHYGYTF
>TRBJ2-7|NA|NA|TRBV29-1
TGCAGCGTTCGAGACGCACCCTCCTACGAGCAGTACTTC
CSVRDAPSYEQYF
>TRBJ1-5|TRBD1|NA|TRBV2
TGTGCCAGCAGTGTGGACAGGGGGTATCAGCCCCAGCATTTT
CASSVDRGYQPQHF
>TRBJ1-4|NA|NA|TRBV11-1
TGTGCCAGCAGCTTAACGGGTGAAAAACTGTTTTTT
CASSLTGEKLFF
>TRBJ2-3|TRBD2|NA|TRBV4-1
TGCGCCAGCAACCCCACTACTAGCGGCTTTCCCACCGATACGCAGTATTTT
CASNPTTSGFPTDTQYF
>TRBJ1-1|NA|NA|TRBV19
TGTGCCAGTACTACCGGGAGTAGCACTGAAGCTTTCTTT
CASTTGSSTEAFF
>TRBJ2-7|TRBD2|NA|TRBV30
TGTGCCTGGAACAGCGGGAGCTACGAGCAGTACTTC
CAWNSGSYEQYF
>TRBJ1-5|NA|NA|TRBV30
TGTGCCTGGGGACTGGGAGGCAATCAGCCCCAGCATTTT
CAWGLGGNQPQHF
>TRBJ2-5|NA|NA|TRBV27
TGTGCCAGCACCCTAACAGGGATGGAGACCCAGTACTTC
CASTLTGMETQYF
>TRBJ1-2|NA|NA|TRBV19
TGTGCCAGTAGTAGAAAGCTATGGAGGGGCGTTAACTATGGCTACACCTTC
CASSRKLWRGVNYGYTF
>TRBJ2-7|NA|NA|TRBV28
TGTGCCAGCAGTTTAGTTTCTGAGGATTTGTGCGAGCAGTACTTC
CASSLVSEDLCEQYF
>TRBJ2-1|NA|NA|TRBV4-2
TGTGCCAGCAGCCAAGCGGAGGGAGAGGGGTACAATGAGCAGTTCTTC
CASSQAEGEGYNEQFF
>TRBJ2-7|NA|NA|TRBV5-5
TGTGCCAGCAGCTTCGCAGGGGTAAATACCTACGAGCAGTACTTC
CASSFAGVNTYEQYF
>TRBJ1-1|TRBD1|NA|TRBV28
TGTGCCAGCAGGAGGACAGGGGATAAGAACACTGAAGCTTTCTTT
CASRRTGDKNTEAFF
>TRBJ2-3|NA|NA|TRBV29-1
TGCAGCGTTGTTGCAGATACGCAGTATTTT
CSVVADTQYF
>TRBJ2-7|TRBD2|NA|TRBV4-3
TGCGCCAGCAGCGATAGCGGGACCCACGAGCAGTACTTC
CASSDSGTHEQYF
>TRBJ1-5|NA|NA|TRBV4-1
TGCGCCAGCAGCCAAGAGTTCAGGGGTAGCAATCAGCCCCAGCATTTT
CASSQEFRGSNQPQHF
>TRBJ2-2|TRBD2|NA|TRBV28
TGTGCCAGCCCCCCATTAGCGGGATCGAACACCGGGGAGCTGTTTTTT
CASPPLAGSNTGELFF
>TRBJ2-1|NA|NA|TRBV5-1
TGCGCCAGCAGCTTGGACAGGAGTAGCTCCTACAATGAGCAGTTCTTC
CASSLDRSSSYNEQFF
>TRBJ1-2|NA|NA|TRBV9
TGTGCCAGCAGCGGGCCCATCCGCAGGGGATCCAACTATGGCTACACCTTC
CASSGPIRRGSNYGYTF
>TRBJ2-3|TRBD1|NA|TRBV5-1
TGCGCCAGCAGCCCAACGACAGGGAGTGTGACAGATACGCAGTATTTT
CASSPTTGSVTDTQYF
>TRBJ2-5|TRBD2|NA|TRBV9
TGTGCCAGCAGTAGTTTAGCGGGGCAAGAGACCCAGTACTTC
CASSSLAGQETQYF
>TRBJ2-4|TRBD1|NA|TRBV15
TGTGCCACCAGCAGACGACAGGGAGAAAACATTCAGTACTTC
CATSRRQGENIQYF
>TRBJ2-7|NA|NA|TRBV6-6
TGTGCCAGCAGTCACAAGACAGCCTCCTACGAGCAGTACTTC
CASSHKTASYEQYF
>TRBJ2-3|NA|NA|TRBV18
TGTGCCAGCTCACCATCTGAGGGCACAGATACGCAGTATTTT
CASSPSEGTDTQYF
>TRBJ2-7|NA|NA|TRBV23-1
TGCGCCAGCAGTCATTTGGACAGCTCCTACGAGCAGTACTTC
CASSHLDSSYEQYF
>TRBJ1-2|TRBD1|NA|TRBV2
TGTGCCAGCAGTGAAACAGGGGATTATGGCTACACCTTC
CASSETGDYGYTF
>TRBJ1-2|TRBD1|NA|TRBV7-6
TGTGCCAGCAGCTTGCGACAGGGGAGCGGCTACACCTTC
CASSLRQGSGYTF
>TRBJ1-2|NA|NA|TRBV6-1
TGTGCCAGCAGTGCAACGGGGTGGTCTAACTATGGCTACACCTTC
CASSATGWSNYGYTF
>TRBJ1-5|TRBD1|NA|TRBV6-1
TGTGCCACCCTGACAGGGATCGGCAATCAGCCCCAGCATTTT
CATLTGIGNQPQHF
>TRBJ2-6|NA|NA|TRBV7-3
TGTGCCAGCAGCTTAGGGGGAGCCGGGGCCAACGTCCTGACTTTC
CASSLGGAGANVLTF
>TRBJ2-1|TRBD2|NA|TRBV28
TGTGCCAGCGGGTTAGCGGGAGTGAACAATGAGCAGTTCTTC
CASGLAGVNNEQFF
>TRBJ2-7|NA|NA|TRBV7-9
TGTGCCAGCAGCTTAGAGGACTACCCGAGCTCCTACGAGCAGTACTTC
CASSLEDYPSSYEQYF
>TRBJ1-4|NA|NA|TRBV21-1
TGTGCCAGCAGTACTAGGAAACTGTTTTTT
CASSTRKLFF
>TRBJ2-7|TRBD2|NA|TRBV6-1
TGTGCCAGCAGTGTAAGGACTAGCGGGACGACCTACGAGCAGTACTTC
CASSVRTSGTTYEQYF
>TRBJ2-7|NA|NA|TRBV2
TGTGCCAGCAGTGAGACTCTCCTCTACGAGCAGTACTTC
CASSETLLYEQYF
>TRBJ1-4|NA|NA|TRBV28
TGTGCCAGCAGTTTATACCGCAGGGACGAAAAACTGTTTTTT
CASSLYRRDEKLFF
>TRBJ2-1|TRBD2|NA|TRBV5-1
TGCGCCAGCAGCTTGGCAAGCGGGAGTAGATATGAGCAGTTCTTC
CASSLASGSRYEQFF
>TRBJ2-7|TRBD1|once|TRBV7-7
TGTGCTAGCAGCCGGGACAGTTCCTACGAGCAGTACTTC
CASSRDSSYEQYF
>TRBJ2-7|TRBD2|NA|TRBV5-5
TGTGCCAGCAGCCTCATAGCGGGAGCGGGCTACGAGCAGTACTTC
CASSLIAGAGYEQYF
>TRBJ1-4|NA|NA|TRBV18
TGTGCCAGCTCACCACGAATCCCAGAGACGCTGTTTTTT
CASSPRIPETLFF
>TRBJ2-1|NA|NA|TRBV27
TGTGCCAGCAAGGTACTAGCTACGGATGAGCAGTTCTTC
CASKVLATDEQFF
>TRBJ2-7|TRBD1|NA|TRBV6-5
TGTGCCAGCAGTTCTCGGGGGGACAGGGAATACTTC
CASSSRGDREYF
>TRBJ2-1|NA|NA|TRBV4-2
TGTGCCAGCAGCCCAACACTAGCCTCCTACAATGAGCAGTTCTTC
CASSPTLASYNEQFF